This entry lists 30 T cell receptor beta chains sequenced from one sample in a study of T cells in women clearing cervical HPV infection. This table comes from immunoSEQ multiplex PCR, and its TCRdb copy is limited to in-frame clones, with some not included. The listing contains 20,000 to 25,000 clones. Sequenced material: blood buffy coat. The source of these receptors is a woman aged 18-70 years with a cervical HPV16 infection that either progressed to CIN3+ or cleared (not recorded which).

As to this clone: The CDR3 is cut off 3 residues early in the read; its end comes from the germline J gene. The chain links TRBV11-2 to TRBJ1-1; D unclear. The CDR3 runs 12 residues. V was trimmed by 6 bases and J by 5 bases, leaving 10 bases between them. From germline, CDR1 is SGHAT and CDR2 FQNNGV. The sequenced CDR3 bases are TGTGCCAGCAGGGGTCCGGGGACTGAA. It encodes CASRGPGTE. The CDR3, in full, reads CASRGPGTEAFF. The full variable domain, rest sourced from reference TRBV11-2 and TRBJ1-1, is EAGVAQSPRYKIIEKRQSVAFWCNPISGHATLYWYQQILGQGPKLLIQFQNNGVVDDSQLPKDRFSAERLKGVDSTLKIQPAKLEDSAVYLCASRGPGTEAFFGQGTRLTVV.

Regarding this clone: With the read ending 3 residues before the CDR3 end, the germline J gene is used to fill in that end. This chain links TRBV14 with TRBJ2-7; D not resolved. Germline V lookup: CDR1 SGHDN, CDR2 FVKESK. This CDR3 has 11 residues. V lost 4 bases to trimming and J lost 3 bases, with 4 bases between them. The covered CDR3 bases are TGTGCCAGCAGCCGTAACTACGAG. Its protein product is CASSRNYE. The complete CDR3 reads CASSRNYEQYF. The whole variable domain, filled in from reference TRBV14 and TRBJ2-7, reads EAGVTQFPSHSVIEKGQTVTLRCDPISGHDNLYWYRRVMGKEIKFLLHFVKESKQDESGMPNNRFLAERTGGTYSTLKVQPAELEDSGVYFCASSRNYEQYFGPGTRLTVT.

Notes on this clone: Sequencing ends 3 residues short of the CDR3 end; the germline J gene provides the rest. This chain uses TRBV20-1 with TRBJ2-1; D might be TRBD1 (5 bases). V lost 6 bases to trimming and J lost 4 bases, with 22 bases between them. This CDR3 is built from 16 residues. The germline V gene has CDR1 DFQATT and CDR2 SNEGSKA (reference sequence). CDR3 in amino acids: CSAQGDTLPRYNEQFF. Incomplete CDR3 DNA: TGCAGTGCCCAGGGCGATACCCTACCGCGGTACAATGAG.

Notes on this clone: The sequenced fragment ends 3 residues before the CDR3 boundary, so the rest is inferred from the germline J gene. The same CDR3 can be traced to other DNA sequences in this sample. The V gene is TRBV18, the J gene TRBJ1-3, with 9 positions matching TRBD1. Germline loops: CDR1 KGHSH, CDR2 LQKENI. The CDR3 is 14 amino acids. The V segment lost 0 bases and the J segment 8 bases; nucleotides outside the gene matches: 2. The CDR3 region is CASSPPQGAYTIYF. The CDR3 DNA, read in part, is TGTGCCAGCTCACCACCACAGGGGGCTTACACC.

In regard to this clone: Coverage ceases 3 residues before the CDR3 finishes, and the germline J gene fills in the end. The chain recombines TRBV28 with TRBJ2-5; D may be TRBD1 (7 bases). Trimming pared 2 bases from V and 4 bases from J, leaving 11 bases between. The CDR3 is 14 residues long. CDR1 is MDHEN and CDR2 is SYDVKM in the germline V gene. The chain's CDR3 is CASSLAQGGETQYF. The CDR3 DNA, read in part, is TGTGCCAGCAGTTTAGCGCAGGGGGGAGAGACC. Full variable domain (outside the CDR3, taken from reference TRBV28 and TRBJ2-5): DVKVTQSSRYLVKRTGEKVFLECVQDMDHENMFWYRQDPGLGLRLIYFSYDVKMKEKGDIPEGYSVSREKKERFSLILESASTNQTSMYLCASSLAQGGETQYFGPGTRLLVL.

In the case of this clone: Read coverage stops 3 residues before the CDR3 terminus; the germline J gene supplies the remainder. This chain connects TRBV20-1 to TRBJ2-1; TRBD2 agrees at 8 bases. CDR3 size: 17 residues. The V gene end was trimmed by 1 base and the J gene end by 1 base; junction bases not matched to a gene: 9. Germline V gene data show CDR1 as DFQATT and CDR2 as SNEGSKA (reference sequence). This CDR3 reads CSARAGSGRGSYNEQFF. The sequenced CDR3 bases are TGCAGTGCTAGAGCTGGAAGCGGGAGAGGATCCTACAATGAG.

The CDR3 sequence: CASSYGPGLSQPQYF. The sequenced part of the CDR3 DNA is TGTGCCAGCAGTTACGGGCCAGGGTTGTCTCAGCCG. This chain links TRBV6-2 or TRBV6-3 with TRBJ2-3; tentatively, D is TRBD1 (5 bases). The sequence runs out 3 residues before the end of the CDR3; the remainder is reconstructed from the germline J gene. The CDR3 sequence is 15 residues long. CDR1 is MNHEY and CDR2 is SVGEGT in the germline V gene.

Regarding this clone: The sequenced fragment ends 3 residues before the CDR3 boundary, so the rest is inferred from the germline J gene. This chain connects TRBV2 to TRBJ1-1, with 7 positions matching TRBD1. This CDR3 region has 14 residues. Germline CDR1 is SNHLY and CDR2 is FYNNEI. Unmatched junction bases numbered 6, after V lost 8 bases and J lost 0 bases. CDR3 sequence reads: CASVDRVVNTEAFF. The covered CDR3 bases are TGTGCCAGCGTCGACAGGGTGGTGAACACTGAA.

With respect to this clone: The sequenced fragment ends 3 residues before the CDR3 boundary, so the rest is inferred from the germline J gene. The chain is built from TRBV11-2 and TRBJ2-3; D not certain. Germline V CDR1 and CDR2: SGHAT, FQNNGV. There are 11 residues in the CDR3. Partial CDR3 DNA: TGTGCCAGCAGCCCACAAGAGACG. It translates to CASSPQET. The CDR3, in full, reads CASSPQETQYF. Supplemented by reference TRBV11-2 and TRBJ2-3, the full variable domain reads EAGVAQSPRYKIIEKRQSVAFWCNPISGHATLYWYQQILGQGPKLLIQFQNNGVVDDSQLPKDRFSAERLKGVDSTLKIQPAKLEDSAVYLCASSPQETQYFGPGTRLTVL.

Worth noting for this clone: At one end the junction does not follow the germline gene, possibly because of a read error. The CDR3 goes on 3 residues after the read ends, and that part is filled in from the germline J gene. The sample holds other DNA sequences that translate to the same CDR3. This chain links TRBV18 with TRBJ1-3; the match to TRBD1 covers 8 bases. This CDR3 has 18 residues. From germline, CDR1 is KGHSH and CDR2 LQKENI. The CDR3: CASSPPGQDFYSGNTIYF. The part of the CDR3 DNA that was read is TGTGCCAGCTCACCACCGGGACAGGACTTCTACTCTGGAAACACG.

In the case of this clone: The CDR3 goes on 3 residues after the read ends, and that part is filled in from the germline J gene. The chain uses TRBV19 and TRBJ1-2; D call uncertain. Germline values: CDR1 LNHDA, CDR2 SQIVND (reference sequence). The CDR3 covers 14 residues. Trimming shortened V by 4 bases and J by 4 bases, and 13 bases separated the two germline ends. CDR3 loop: CASSRAVGTYGYTF. The covered CDR3 bases are TGTGCCAGTAGTAGGGCAGTTGGAACCTATGGC.

With respect to this clone: Coverage ceases 3 residues before the CDR3 finishes, and the germline J gene fills in the end. The chain couples TRBV11-2 to TRBJ2-7, with 8 bases fitting TRBD2. This CDR3 has 14 amino acids. The V gene end was trimmed by 5 bases and the J gene end by 4 bases; junction bases not matched to a gene: 7. Germline loops: CDR1 SGHAT, CDR2 FQNNGV. This CDR3 is CASSVGLVGYEQYF. The CDR3 DNA, read in part, is TGTGCCAGCAGCGTGGGACTAGTCGGGTACGAG.

Remarks on this clone: The read ends 3 residues early relative to the CDR3; the germline J gene fills the gap. This rearrangement joins TRBV9 to TRBJ2-3, with 9 bases lining up with TRBD2. Germline V lookup: CDR1 SGDLS, CDR2 YYNGEE. CDR3 length equals 17 residues. V gave up 0 bases and J gave up 7 bases; unmatched junction bases: 12. The part of the CDR3 DNA that was read is TGTGCCAGCAGCGTAGCCAAGACTAGCGGTCCACAGAATACG. Amino acids: CASSVAKTSGPQNT. The complete CDR3 reads CASSVAKTSGPQNTQYF.

Comments on this clone: The junction differs from germline at one of its ends, possibly a read error. Read data end 3 residues before the CDR3 end; the end is taken from the germline J gene. This chain links TRBV4-2 with TRBJ2-3; 9 positions match TRBD1. Germline CDR1 reads LGHNA; CDR2 reads YNFKEQ. This CDR3 contains 15 residues. The CDR3 loop reads CASSLTSDRGDTQYF. The covered CDR3 bases are TGCGCCAGCAGCCTAACCTCGGACAGGGGAGATACG.

As regards this clone: Read sequence stops 3 residues before the CDR3 end, and the germline J gene provides the missing end. This rearrangement joins TRBV19 to TRBJ2-3; 11 bases match TRBD2. Germline loops: CDR1 LNHDA, CDR2 SQIVND (reference sequence). V gave up 10 bases and J gave up 4 bases; unmatched junction bases: 13. The CDR3 runs to 16 residues. Partial CDR3 DNA: TGTGCCACCTCCTCCCTAGCGGGAGGCGTTGCAGATACG. Translating it yields CATSSLAGGVADT. The whole CDR3 is CATSSLAGGVADTQYF. Using reference TRBV19 and TRBJ2-3 for the parts outside the CDR3, the full variable domain is DGGITQSPKYLFRKEGQNVTLSCEQNLNHDAMYWYRQDPGQGLRLIYYSQIVNDFQKGDIAEGYSVSREKKESFPLTVTSAQKNPTAFYLCATSSLAGGVADTQYFGPGTRLTVL.

A remark on this clone: The read comes to an end 3 residues before the CDR3 does, leaving the germline J gene to fill in the end. The J gene is TRBJ1-1, the V gene TRBV10-3, with D possibly being TRBD1 (6 bases). CDR1 is ENHRY and CDR2 is SYGVKD in the germline V gene. The CDR3 length is 15 residues. The V gene lost 4 bases and the J gene lost 3 bases, with 15 bases spanning the gap. CDR3 region: CAISGLGGADTEAFF. The CDR3 DNA, read in part, is TGTGCCATCAGTGGACTCGGGGGGGCGGACACTGAA.

Points on this clone: The DNA ends 3 residues before the CDR3 does, and the rest of the CDR3 is filled in from the germline J gene. The chain recombines TRBV5-6 with TRBJ1-2, with unresolved D. Germline loops: CDR1 SGHDT, CDR2 YYEEEE. The CDR3 runs 14 residues. CDR3 amino acids: CASSRAVSSYDYTF. The DNA read from the CDR3 is TGTGCCAGCAGCAGGGCCGTCTCCTCCTACGAC.

As for this clone: The CDR3 goes on 3 residues after the read ends, and that part is filled in from the germline J gene. This sequence joins TRBV5-4 and TRBJ1-4; 9 bases are shared with TRBD1. The CDR3 spans 16 residues. The ends lost 3 bases at V and 8 bases at J; junction bases unmatched: 11. From germline, CDR1 is SGHNT and CDR2 YYREEE (reference sequence). CDR3 region: CASSSDFTGGTEKLFF. The sequenced CDR3 bases are TGTGCCAGCAGCTCGGACTTTACAGGGGGCACGGAAAAA.

Notes on this clone: With the read ending 3 residues before the CDR3 end, the germline J gene is used to fill in that end. V usage is TRBV5-1 and J usage is TRBJ2-5; 7 bases agree with TRBD2. Per germline, CDR1 SGHRS and CDR2 YFSETQ. Germline trimming cut 3 bases from V and 6 bases from J; bases unmatched to any gene: 11. The CDR3 contains 15 residues. The chain's CDR3 is CASSSPSGTLQTQYF. CDR3 DNA (partial): TGCGCCAGCAGCTCACCGAGCGGGACTCTCCAGACC.

A remark on this clone: Read sequence stops 3 residues before the CDR3 end, and the germline J gene provides the missing end. This chain joins TRBV6-2 or TRBV6-3 and TRBJ2-3, with D possibly being TRBD2 (6 bases). Trimming cost V 5 bases and J 0 bases, with 9 bases left between them. The CDR3 has 14 amino acids. Per the germline V gene, CDR1 is MNHEY and CDR2 is SVGEGT. The covered CDR3 bases are TGTGCCAGCAGTGTAGCGGAAAGCACAGATACG. This sequence encodes CASSVAESTDT. In full, the CDR3 is CASSVAESTDTQYF.

On this clone: Read sequence stops 3 residues before the CDR3 end, and the germline J gene provides the missing end. This rearrangement joins TRBV19 to TRBJ2-3; TRBD1 agrees at 11 bases. Germline V gene sequence: CDR1 LNHDA, CDR2 SQIVND (reference sequence). The CDR3 is 15 amino acids. CDR3 DNA (partial): TGTGCCAGTAGTATAGGGACAGGGGGCGCTCAGCCG. Encoded protein: CASSIGTGGAQP. The full CDR3 sequence reads CASSIGTGGAQPQYF.

Regarding this clone: Coverage ceases 3 residues before the CDR3 finishes, and the germline J gene fills in the end. The chain is built from TRBV7-3 and TRBJ2-7; D is undetermined. Trimming removed 2 bases from V and 1 base from J, with 9 bases in between. This CDR3 comprises 14 residues. Germline V gives CDR1 SGHTA, CDR2 FQGTGA. This CDR3 reads CASSLGPDSYEQYF. Incomplete CDR3 DNA: TGTGCCAGCAGCTTAGGCCCCGATTCCTACGAG. Using reference TRBV7-3 and TRBJ2-7 for the parts outside the CDR3, the full variable domain is GAGVSQTPSNKVTEKGKYVELRCDPISGHTALYWYRQSLGQGPEFLIYFQGTGAADDSGLPNDRFFAVRPEGSVSTLKIQRTERGDSAVYLCASSLGPDSYEQYFGPGTRLTVT.

Comments on this clone: The CDR3 end is not reached by the read, which stops 3 residues before it; the germline J gene fills it in. V and J are TRBV24-1 and TRBJ2-7; TRBD2 matches at 9 bases. V was pared by 0 bases and J by 0 bases, with 2 bases of the junction left unmatched. The germline gives CDR1 KGHDR, CDR2 SFDVKD. CDR3 length: 16 residues. The CDR3 sequence: CATSDLAGGPSYEQYF. The covered CDR3 bases are TGTGCCACCAGTGATTTGGCGGGAGGGCCCTCCTACGAG.

With regard to this clone: From the germline J gene comes the end of the CDR3, since the read stops 3 residues before it. This chain connects TRBV20-1 to TRBJ2-7; TRBD1 matches at 7 bases. V lost 5 bases to trimming and J lost 2 bases; unmatched junction nucleotides: 12. This CDR3 has 15 amino acids. The V gene's germline CDR1 is DFQATT and CDR2 SNEGSKA (reference sequence). CDR3 bases read: TGCAGTGCTCGAGCAGGGGGTAGCGTAACCTACGAG. It yields the protein CSARAGGSVTYE. The CDR3 in full is CSARAGGSVTYEQYF.

With regard to this clone: The sequence runs out 3 residues before the end of the CDR3; the remainder is reconstructed from the germline J gene. This chain connects TRBV7-2 to TRBJ2-1; possibly TRBD1 for D (6 bases). Trimming removed 2 bases from V and 8 bases from J, with 13 bases in between. Germline V gives CDR1 SGHTA, CDR2 FQGNSA. The CDR3 loop spans 14 amino acids. The CDR3 is CASSLNRVIDEQFF. Partial CDR3 DNA: TGTGCCAGCAGCTTAAACAGGGTTATAGATGAG.

As to this clone: Sequencing ends 3 residues short of the CDR3 end; the germline J gene provides the rest. The rearrangement joins TRBV6-2 or TRBV6-3 to TRBJ1-4; 9 nucleotides align to TRBD1. V dropped 5 bases and J dropped 2; count of bases not matched to a gene: 3. Looked up from germline, CDR1 is MNHEY and CDR2 is SVGEGT. This CDR3 spans 15 amino acids. Incomplete CDR3 DNA: TGTGCCAGCAGTGCCGGGACAGGGACTAATGAAAAA. Encoded protein: CASSAGTGTNEK. The full CDR3 protein reads CASSAGTGTNEKLFF.

Remarks on this clone: Coverage ceases 3 residues before the CDR3 finishes, and the germline J gene fills in the end. The chain combines TRBV20-1 with TRBJ1-4, with a possible D match to TRBD1 (5 bases). The germline V and J ends were trimmed by 8 bases and 1 base, with 17 bases remaining between them. CDR1 DFQATT and CDR2 SNEGSKA come from the germline V gene (reference sequence). The CDR3 totals 15 residues. CDR3 amino acids: CSSSRDSGTNEKLFF. CDR3 bases read: TGCAGTTCAAGCAGGGATTCTGGAACTAATGAAAAA.

About this clone: The CDR3 is cut off 3 residues early in the read; its end comes from the germline J gene. The chain is built from TRBV7-2 and TRBJ2-7; TRBD1 agrees at 8 bases. Germline V lookup: CDR1 SGHTA, CDR2 FQGNSA. V was pared by 2 bases and J by 4 bases, with 1 base of the junction left unmatched. The CDR3 runs to 13 residues. Incomplete CDR3 DNA: TGTGCCAGCAGCTTACAGGGGGCGTACGAG. It translates to CASSLQGAYE. The full-length CDR3 reads as CASSLQGAYEQYF.

On this clone itself: Read coverage stops 3 residues before the CDR3 terminus; the germline J gene supplies the remainder. The gene calls are TRBV10-1 and TRBJ1-1; 9 nucleotides agree with TRBD1. Per the germline V gene, CDR1 is WNHNN and CDR2 is SYGVQD (reference sequence). The J segment lost 3 bases and the V segment lost 1 base, leaving 0 bases of the junction unmatched. The CDR3 covers 14 residues. CDR3 in amino acids: CASSEWTGDTEAFF. The sequenced part of the CDR3 DNA is TGCGCCAGCAGTGAGTGGACAGGGGACACTGAA.

The sequenced CDR3 bases are TGCAGTGCTAGAGATATCGGGGGC. Protein: CSARDIGG. The entire CDR3 reads CSARDIGGYTF. J is TRBJ1-2 and V is TRBV20-1; the D is unclear. The CDR3 end falls 3 residues outside the read, so it is completed with the germline J gene. CDR3 length equals 11 residues. The germline gives CDR1 DFQATT, CDR2 SNEGSKA (reference sequence).